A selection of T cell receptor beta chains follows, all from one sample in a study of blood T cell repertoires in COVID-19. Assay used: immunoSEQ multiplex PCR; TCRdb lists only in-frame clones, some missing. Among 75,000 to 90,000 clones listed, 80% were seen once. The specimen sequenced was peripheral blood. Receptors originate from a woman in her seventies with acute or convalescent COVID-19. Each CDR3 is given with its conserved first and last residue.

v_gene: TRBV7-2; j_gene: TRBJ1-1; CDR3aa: CASSPGQFWNTEAFF
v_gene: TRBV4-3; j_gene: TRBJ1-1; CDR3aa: CASSQEHEASEAFF
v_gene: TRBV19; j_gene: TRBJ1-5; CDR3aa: CASSIIRTGIDQPQHF
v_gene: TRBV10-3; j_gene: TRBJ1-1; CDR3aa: CAISEQGMNTEAFF
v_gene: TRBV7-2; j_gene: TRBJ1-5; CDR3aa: CASSVTGLQPQHF
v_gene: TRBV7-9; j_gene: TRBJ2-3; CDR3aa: CASSADVLLAVF
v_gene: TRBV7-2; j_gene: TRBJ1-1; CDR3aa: CASSTQENTEAFF
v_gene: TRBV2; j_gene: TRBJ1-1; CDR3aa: CASSEARQGEAFF
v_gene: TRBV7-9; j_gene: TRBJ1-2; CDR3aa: CASSFRTGTNYGYTF
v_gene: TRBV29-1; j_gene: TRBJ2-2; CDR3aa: CSVLTGGVTGELFF
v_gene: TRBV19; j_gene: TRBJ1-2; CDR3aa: CASSIEGNYGYTF
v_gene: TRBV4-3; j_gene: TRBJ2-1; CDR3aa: CASSQYRVRDEQFF
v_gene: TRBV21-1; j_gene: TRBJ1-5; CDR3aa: CASSKEGESGPRNQPQHF
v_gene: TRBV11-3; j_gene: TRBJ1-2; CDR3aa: CASSQGQNYGYTF
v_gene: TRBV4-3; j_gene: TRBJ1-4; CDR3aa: CASSQGAGQLNEKLFF
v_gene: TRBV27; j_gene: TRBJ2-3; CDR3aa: CASRSRDRELTDTQYF
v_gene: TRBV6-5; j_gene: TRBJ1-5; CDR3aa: CASSYSGARGQPQHF
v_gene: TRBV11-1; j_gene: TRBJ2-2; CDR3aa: CASSLTGAGELFF
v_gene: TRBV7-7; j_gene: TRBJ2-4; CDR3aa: CASSFGILDRRKNIQYF
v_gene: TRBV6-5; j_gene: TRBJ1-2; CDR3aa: CASRYGKEGTDYGYTF
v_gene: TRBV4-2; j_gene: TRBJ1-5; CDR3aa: CASSQDGPQGADQPQHF
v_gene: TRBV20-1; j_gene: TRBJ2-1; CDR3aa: CSASSGGGPYNEQFF
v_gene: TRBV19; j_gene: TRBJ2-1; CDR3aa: CATRRAGDYNEQFF
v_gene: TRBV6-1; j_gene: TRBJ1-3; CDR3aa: CASSDPGQSSGWGSGNTIYF
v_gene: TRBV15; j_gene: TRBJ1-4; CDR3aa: CATSREGTGFFGTNEKLFF
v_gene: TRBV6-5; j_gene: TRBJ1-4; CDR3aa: CASKWGGRGEKLFF
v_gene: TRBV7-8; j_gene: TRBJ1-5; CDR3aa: CASSSISEQPQHF
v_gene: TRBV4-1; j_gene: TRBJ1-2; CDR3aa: CASSQDLRVTYGYTF
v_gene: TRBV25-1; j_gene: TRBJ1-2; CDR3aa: CASSEQGNYGYTF
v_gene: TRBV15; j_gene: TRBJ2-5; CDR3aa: CATSLHRTGQETQYF
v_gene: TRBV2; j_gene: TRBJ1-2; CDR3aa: CASSEGGAGYGYTF
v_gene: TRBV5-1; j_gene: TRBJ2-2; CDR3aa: CASSQEAVHTGELFF
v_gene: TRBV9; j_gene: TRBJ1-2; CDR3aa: CASSAGGAADNF
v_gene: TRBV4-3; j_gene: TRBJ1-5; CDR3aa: CASSQTIEVSNQPQHF
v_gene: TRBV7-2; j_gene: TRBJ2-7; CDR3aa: CASSQEGRGPYEQYF
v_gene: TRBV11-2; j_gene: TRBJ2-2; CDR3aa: CASSLGGPGDTGELFF
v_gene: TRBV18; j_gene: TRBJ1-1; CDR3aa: CASSRLGTGQNTEAFF
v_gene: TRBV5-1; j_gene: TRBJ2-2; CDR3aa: CASSPANTGELFF
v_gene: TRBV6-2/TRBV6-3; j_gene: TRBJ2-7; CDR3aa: CASSRGQGLSYEQYF
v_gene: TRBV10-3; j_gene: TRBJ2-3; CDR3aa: CAISTSGERSDTQYF
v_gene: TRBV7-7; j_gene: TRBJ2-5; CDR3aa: CASSPQGETQYF
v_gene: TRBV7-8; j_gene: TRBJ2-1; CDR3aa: CASSLLAHSYNEQFF
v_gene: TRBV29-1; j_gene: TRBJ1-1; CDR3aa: CSVLGTGQGFSTEAFF
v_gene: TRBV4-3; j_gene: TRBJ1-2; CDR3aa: CASSRGVEGIDGYTF
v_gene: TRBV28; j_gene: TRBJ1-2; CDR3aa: CASSPIGTGVGYTF
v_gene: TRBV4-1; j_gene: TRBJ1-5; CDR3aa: CASSQTPGVGSNQPQHF
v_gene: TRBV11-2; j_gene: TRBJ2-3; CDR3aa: CASSLRTGDTDTQYF
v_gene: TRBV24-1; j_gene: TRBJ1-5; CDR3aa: CATSRGGINQPQHF
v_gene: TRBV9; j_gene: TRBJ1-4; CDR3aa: CASSVGASPNEKLFF
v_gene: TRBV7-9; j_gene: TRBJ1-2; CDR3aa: CASSPGQDAYGYTF
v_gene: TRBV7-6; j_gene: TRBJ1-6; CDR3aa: CASSSQGAGYNSPLHF